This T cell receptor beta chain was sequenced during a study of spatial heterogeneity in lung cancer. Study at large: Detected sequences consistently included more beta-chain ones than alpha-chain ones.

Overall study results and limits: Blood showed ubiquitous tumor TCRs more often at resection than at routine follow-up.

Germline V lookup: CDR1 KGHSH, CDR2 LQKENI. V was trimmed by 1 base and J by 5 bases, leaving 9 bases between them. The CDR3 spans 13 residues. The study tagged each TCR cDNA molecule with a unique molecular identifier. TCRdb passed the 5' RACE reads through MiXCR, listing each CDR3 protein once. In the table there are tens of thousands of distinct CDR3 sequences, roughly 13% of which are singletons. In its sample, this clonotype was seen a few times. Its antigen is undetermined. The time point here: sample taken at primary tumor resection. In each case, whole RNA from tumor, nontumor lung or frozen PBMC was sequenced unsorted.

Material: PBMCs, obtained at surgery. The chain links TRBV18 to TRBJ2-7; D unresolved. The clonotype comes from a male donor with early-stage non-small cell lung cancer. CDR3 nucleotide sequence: TGTGCCAGCTCACCACTCATGGCCGACGAGCAGTACTTC. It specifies CASSPLMADEQYF.